This passage covers 20 T cell receptor beta chains from one sample sequenced in a study of T cells expressing NK-cell markers. TCRdb reprocessed the 5' RACE reads and keeps a single row for each CDR3 protein, giving no DNA. The sample includes 400,000 or so distinct CDR3 sequences. The material sequenced was blood T cells: a sorted CD56 or NKG2C T cell subset, CD4+ or CD8+ T cells, or bulk PBMC T cells (not recorded which). The receptors here all came from a woman aged 45-60 years in good health.

The chain links TRBV7-2 to TRBJ2-4. Germline loops: CDR1 SGHTA, CDR2 FQGNSA. The CDR3 loop spans 17 amino acids. This CDR3 is CASSLVGLGLAKNIQYF.

This chain links TRBV6-5 with TRBJ2-1; checking the TCRdb D call of TRBD2 is not possible without DNA. The CDR3 runs to 13 residues. From germline, CDR1 is MNHEY and CDR2 SVGAGI. The chain's CDR3 is CACRGLVLNEQFF.

The V gene is TRBV20-1, the J gene TRBJ2-3; TCRdb proposes TRBD2, but this gene call is untestable without DNA. The CDR3 contains 15 residues. In germline, CDR1 is DFQATT, CDR2 SNEGSKA (reference sequence). This CDR3 is CSARLAGDATDTQYF.

The chain recombines TRBV15 with TRBJ2-1; no DNA is available, so the TRBD2 call from TCRdb remains unchecked. The CDR3 runs to 15 residues. Germline CDR1 is LNHNV and CDR2 is YYDKDF (reference sequence). CDR3 loop: CATSTIAGVRFEQFF.

The V call is TRBV5-6, the J call TRBJ2-1; no DNA is available, so the TRBD1 call from TCRdb remains unchecked. Germline CDR1 and CDR2: SGHDT and YYEEEE. The CDR3 totals 16 residues. The CDR3 is CASSFRSGVLINEQFF.

The chain uses TRBV12-3 or TRBV12-4 and TRBJ2-1. CDR3 size: 13 residues. The CDR3 reads CASTDGSYNEQFF.

J is TRBJ1-6 and V is TRBV20-1. CDR1 is DFQATT, CDR2 SNEGSKA, per germline (reference sequence). The CDR3 runs to 13 residues. The CDR3 loop is CSARANGNSPLHF.

This chain connects TRBV5-1 to TRBJ2-2. Germline loops: CDR1 SGHRS, CDR2 YFSETQ. This CDR3 is 16 amino acids long. The chain's CDR3 is CASSKEGSVNTGELFF.

This chain connects TRBV12-3 or TRBV12-4 to TRBJ2-7; the TCRdb call, TRBD2, lacks DNA for checking. CDR3 length: 16 residues. The CDR3 sequence is CASSLGRSGGDGEQYF.

This chain uses TRBV27 with TRBJ1-2; TCRdb outputs TRBD1, but without DNA this stays unchecked. Germline CDR1 MNHEY, CDR2 SMNVEV (reference sequence). This CDR3 region has 15 residues. CDR3 residues: CASSLVGHRIIGYTF.

The chain joins TRBV7-8 to TRBJ2-1. In germline, CDR1 is SGHVS, CDR2 FQNEAQ. This CDR3 is 16 amino acids long. CDR3 amino acids: CASLTFAGEFHNEQFF.

This chain links TRBV9 with TRBJ1-1; TCRdb returns TRBD1, unconfirmable since there is no DNA. The CDR3 sequence is 14 residues long. The germline CDR1 and CDR2 sequences are SGDLS and YYNGEE. This CDR3 reads CASSVVGVVTEAFF.

The V gene is TRBV20-1, the J gene TRBJ2-7; TCRdb's D gene call, TRBD1, goes unchecked for lack of DNA. Per the germline V gene, CDR1 is DFQATT and CDR2 is SNEGSKA (reference sequence). CDR3 length: 17 residues. CDR3: CSARDGRKRGAPYEQYF.

The chain joins TRBV29-1 to TRBJ1-1. There are 14 residues in the CDR3. Germline CDR1 reads SQVTM; CDR2 reads ANQGSEA. CDR3 region: CSVEEMGGNTEAFF.

The chain is built from TRBV6-5 and TRBJ2-1; the TCRdb D gene call, TRBD2, has no DNA to confirm it. The CDR3 runs to 15 residues. The germline CDR1 and CDR2 sequences are MNHEY and SVGAGI. CDR3: CASRLTSGRYNEQFF.

The chain joins TRBV29-1 to TRBJ2-1; TCRdb's D call of TRBD2 is untestable without DNA. Germline V CDR1 and CDR2: SQVTM, ANQGSEA. The CDR3 loop spans 14 amino acids. CDR3 region: CSVGGLARGYEQFF.

The chain recombines TRBV11-3 with TRBJ2-2; TCRdb calls TRBD2, which cannot be checked without DNA. The CDR3 runs to 14 residues. Germline-derived CDR1 and CDR2 are SGHNT and YENEEA. The CDR3 protein is CASSSGTLAGELFF.

The chain couples TRBV11-2 to TRBJ2-3; TCRdb's assignment of TRBD2 cannot be checked, as there is no DNA. The CDR3 has 18 amino acids. Germline V lookup: CDR1 SGHAT, CDR2 FQNNGV. CDR3 residues: CASSLGNSGRPFADTQYF.

This chain connects TRBV7-6 to TRBJ2-5; the D gene TCRdb calls, TRBD2, cannot be checked with no DNA. The CDR3 has 14 amino acids. Germline lookup yields CDR1 SGHVS and CDR2 FNYEAQ. The chain's CDR3 is CASAGGLAGETQYF.

J is TRBJ1-1 and V is TRBV5-1. Germline V gene sequence: CDR1 SGHRS, CDR2 YFSETQ. The CDR3 covers 14 residues. The CDR3 reads CASSSGSLNTEAFF.